One sample yielded the 6 T cell receptor beta chains listed below, sequenced in a study of T cells in women clearing cervical HPV infection. This table comes from immunoSEQ multiplex PCR, and its TCRdb copy is limited to in-frame clones, with some not included. The sample has 30,000 to 50,000 clones. The material sequenced was blood buffy coat. These receptors were obtained from a woman between 18 and 75 years old with a cervical HPV16 infection that either progressed to CIN3+ or cleared (not recorded which).

A word on this clone: The CDR3 end lies 3 residues beyond the end of the read and is filled in from the germline J gene. V usage is TRBV5-1 and J usage is TRBJ2-5, with D perhaps matching TRBD1 (6 bases). Deletions cut 2 bases from V and 5 bases from J, with 13 bases between. The CDR3 has 14 amino acids. CDR1 and CDR2 (germline): SGHRS, YFSETQ. The sequenced part of the CDR3 DNA is TGCGCCAGCAGCTTAGACAGGTTGGGGGAGACC. Amino acids: CASSLDRLGET. The full CDR3 protein is CASSLDRLGETQYF.

Frequency places this clone as medium-sized (0.01 to 0.1%). The covered CDR3 bases are TGTGCCAGCTCACAGGGTAGCACAGATACG. This sequence encodes CASSQGSTDT. The whole CDR3 reads CASSQGSTDTQYF. This chain links TRBV18 with TRBJ2-3; D is undetermined. Read data end 3 residues before the CDR3 end; the end is taken from the germline J gene. CDR3 size: 13 residues. Trimming cost V 4 bases and J 0 bases, with 5 bases left between them. Germline assignment: CDR1 KGHSH and CDR2 LQKENI.

Details on this clone: The sequence runs out 3 residues before the end of the CDR3; the remainder is reconstructed from the germline J gene. The rearrangement links TRBV7-9 to TRBJ2-1; TRBD1 or TRBD2 may be the D gene (6 bases each). The CDR3 has 13 residues. V was clipped by 7 bases and J by 3 bases, with 10 bases between them. CDR1 and CDR2 from the germline V gene are SEHNR and FQNEAQ (reference sequence). The sequenced part of the CDR3 DNA is TGTGCCAGCATTGGAGGGGGCTACAATGAG. Encoded protein: CASIGGGYNE. In full, the CDR3 reads CASIGGGYNEQFF.

Points on this clone: The read comes to an end 3 residues before the CDR3 does, leaving the germline J gene to fill in the end. Distinct nucleotide sequences in the sample also encode this CDR3. This chain joins TRBV18 and TRBJ2-1; 7 bases are a match to TRBD1. The junction had 1 base not matched to a gene; V was cut back by 3 bases and J by 8 bases. The CDR3 contains 12 residues. Germline V gene sequence: CDR1 KGHSH, CDR2 LQKENI. The CDR3 reads CASSPRGHEQFF. The DNA read from the CDR3 is TGTGCCAGCTCACCGAGGGGGCATGAG.

About this clone: Sequencing ends 3 residues short of the CDR3 end; the germline J gene provides the rest. The gene calls are TRBV11-1 and TRBJ2-7, with 11 bases that match TRBD2. This CDR3 region has 15 residues. CDR1 is SGHAT and CDR2 is FQDESV in the germline V gene (reference sequence). The trim removed 5 bases at V and 0 bases at J, leaving 3 bases unmatched. The CDR3 reads CASSPGLAGSYEQYF. The CDR3 bases that were read are TGTGCCAGCAGCCCTGGACTAGCGGGCTCCTACGAG.

Remarks on this clone: The read ends 3 residues early relative to the CDR3; the germline J gene fills the gap. V usage is TRBV5-1 and J usage is TRBJ2-3; a weak D match, TRBD1 (5 bases). The CDR3 length is 16 residues. Germline lookup yields CDR1 SGHRS and CDR2 YFSETQ. The V end lost 1 base, the J end lost 3 bases, and 15 bases lay between the germline ends. CDR3 sequence: CASSLNQGGWTDTQYF. The part of the CDR3 DNA that was read is TGCGCCAGCAGCTTGAATCAGGGTGGATGGACAGATACG.